This is a list of T cell receptor beta chains from one sample in a study of T cell responses to AZD1222 COVID-19 vaccine. The table came from immunoSEQ multiplex PCR; TCRdb's copy has only in-frame clones and leaves some out. The table lists some 94,000 clones, roughly 92% of them singletons. This specimen consisted of peripheral blood, obtained on day 0 of AZD1222 vaccination. All receptors derive from an adult in good health. The CDR3 runs from the conserved cysteine through the conserved F or W. Each record gives: CDR3 DNA, CDR3 protein, D gene, J gene, CDR3 length, V gene, clone size. D genes are given only for firm matches. A clone size is listed for some rows: how often the clone was seen (once, few, many), or a class if it is expanded.

CDR3 DNA: TGTGCCAGCAGCCCCGTCGGGGGCAAAAATAATGAAAAACTGTTTTTT; CDR3 protein: CASSPVGGKNNEKLFF; D gene: .; J gene: TRBJ1-4; CDR3 length: 16; V gene: TRBV3-1/TRBV3-2; clone size: .
CDR3 DNA: TGTGCCAGCTCACCACAGCGTGTCTTAAATTCACCCCTCCACTTT; CDR3 protein: CASSPQRVLNSPLHF; D gene: .; J gene: TRBJ1-6; CDR3 length: 15; V gene: TRBV18; clone size: few
CDR3 DNA: TGTGCCAGCAGCCGACAGGGGTTTACTGAAGCTTTCTTT; CDR3 protein: CASSRQGFTEAFF; D gene: TRBD1; J gene: TRBJ1-1; CDR3 length: 13; V gene: TRBV2; clone size: .
CDR3 DNA: TGTGCCAGCTCACCACCGAGGGCTGGGGCCAACGTCCTGACTTTC; CDR3 protein: CASSPPRAGANVLTF; D gene: .; J gene: TRBJ2-6; CDR3 length: 15; V gene: TRBV18; clone size: .
CDR3 DNA: TGTGCCAGCAGCTTCCCCACAGAAGCTTTCTTT; CDR3 protein: CASSFPTEAFF; D gene: .; J gene: TRBJ1-1; CDR3 length: 11; V gene: TRBV5-5; clone size: .
CDR3 DNA: TGTGCCAGTAGTATCGTGGACCCGGGCAATCAGCCCCAGCATTTT; CDR3 protein: CASSIVDPGNQPQHF; D gene: .; J gene: TRBJ1-5; CDR3 length: 15; V gene: TRBV19; clone size: .
CDR3 DNA: TGTGCCAGCAGCCGCGTACAGGGGGCGGGAGAGACCCAGTACTTC; CDR3 protein: CASSRVQGAGETQYF; D gene: TRBD1; J gene: TRBJ2-5; CDR3 length: 15; V gene: TRBV4-2; clone size: .
CDR3 DNA: TGTGCCACCAACCCGGAGGGTGCCTACAATGAGCAGTTCTTC; CDR3 protein: CATNPEGAYNEQFF; D gene: .; J gene: TRBJ2-1; CDR3 length: 14; V gene: TRBV7-9; clone size: .
CDR3 DNA: TGTGCCAGCAGTTTCGGGTTACTAGCGGGAGGAACCACAGATACGCAGTATTTT; CDR3 protein: CASSFGLLAGGTTDTQYF; D gene: TRBD2; J gene: TRBJ2-3; CDR3 length: 18; V gene: TRBV28; clone size: .
CDR3 DNA: TGTGCCACCAGTGATTTTACGGCGGGGTACCGTCAGCCCCAGCATTTT; CDR3 protein: CATSDFTAGYRQPQHF; D gene: .; J gene: TRBJ1-5; CDR3 length: 16; V gene: TRBV24-1; clone size: .
CDR3 DNA: TGTGCCAGCAGCCAACAGGGGACTATGCAGGAAAAACTGTTTTTT; CDR3 protein: CASSQQGTMQEKLFF; D gene: TRBD1; J gene: TRBJ1-4; CDR3 length: 15; V gene: TRBV28; clone size: .
CDR3 DNA: TGCGCCAGCAGCGGGGGACAGAAGTACCAAGAGACCCAGTACTTC; CDR3 protein: CASSGGQKYQETQYF; D gene: TRBD1; J gene: TRBJ2-5; CDR3 length: 15; V gene: TRBV5-1; clone size: .
CDR3 DNA: TGTGCCAGCTCACCTGGAGGGACCGGCTACACCTTC; CDR3 protein: CASSPGGTGYTF; D gene: .; J gene: TRBJ1-2; CDR3 length: 12; V gene: TRBV18; clone size: .
CDR3 DNA: TGTGCCAGCAGCCAGCTGACTAGCGGGAGGCCCTACGAGCAGTACTTC; CDR3 protein: CASSQLTSGRPYEQYF; D gene: TRBD2; J gene: TRBJ2-7; CDR3 length: 16; V gene: TRBV3-1/TRBV3-2; clone size: .
CDR3 DNA: TGTGCCAGCAGCTTATACAGCACGAACACTGAAGCTTTCTTT; CDR3 protein: CASSLYSTNTEAFF; D gene: .; J gene: TRBJ1-1; CDR3 length: 14; V gene: TRBV5-4; clone size: few
CDR3 DNA: TGTGCCAGCAGCTGGGGGACCGTGGATACGCAGTATTTT; CDR3 protein: CASSWGTVDTQYF; D gene: .; J gene: TRBJ2-3; CDR3 length: 13; V gene: TRBV5-6; clone size: .
CDR3 DNA: TGTGCCAGCAGCCAATCCTGGGAAGGCCGCTCCTACGAGCAGTACTTC; CDR3 protein: CASSQSWEGRSYEQYF; D gene: .; J gene: TRBJ2-7; CDR3 length: 16; V gene: TRBV3-1/TRBV3-2; clone size: .
CDR3 DNA: TGTGCCAGCAGCTTAGGAAGAACAGATACGCAGTATTTT; CDR3 protein: CASSLGRTDTQYF; D gene: .; J gene: TRBJ2-3; CDR3 length: 13; V gene: TRBV11-3; clone size: .
CDR3 DNA: TGTGCCAGCAGTGACGACAGGGGCTCACCCCTCCACTTT; CDR3 protein: CASSDDRGSPLHF; D gene: TRBD1; J gene: TRBJ1-6; CDR3 length: 13; V gene: TRBV6-4; clone size: .
CDR3 DNA: TGTGCCAGCACACAGGGACTACGCGAGCAGTACTTC; CDR3 protein: CASTQGLREQYF; D gene: .; J gene: TRBJ2-7; CDR3 length: 12; V gene: TRBV28; clone size: .
CDR3 DNA: TGCGCCAGCAGCCTTTCACCCGGGACAGCTTTAATGTACGAGCAGTACTTC; CDR3 protein: CASSLSPGTALMYEQYF; D gene: TRBD1; J gene: TRBJ2-7; CDR3 length: 17; V gene: TRBV5-1; clone size: .
CDR3 DNA: TGTGCCAGTAGTATAGGCAGGGACCCGAACACTGAAGCTTTCTTT; CDR3 protein: CASSIGRDPNTEAFF; D gene: .; J gene: TRBJ1-1; CDR3 length: 15; V gene: TRBV19; clone size: .
CDR3 DNA: TGTGCCACCAGCAGAGATCCCTATTCCCAAACAGAGACCCAGTACTTC; CDR3 protein: CATSRDPYSQTETQYF; D gene: .; J gene: TRBJ2-5; CDR3 length: 16; V gene: TRBV15; clone size: .
CDR3 DNA: TGTGCCAGCAGCTCCCGAGACTACCGGCCCGCCTACGAGCAGTACTTC; CDR3 protein: CASSSRDYRPAYEQYF; D gene: .; J gene: TRBJ2-7; CDR3 length: 16; V gene: TRBV11-3; clone size: .
CDR3 DNA: TGTGCCAGCAGTACCTCCGGGACACATCAGCCCCAGCATTTT; CDR3 protein: CASSTSGTHQPQHF; D gene: .; J gene: TRBJ1-5; CDR3 length: 14; V gene: TRBV6-5; clone size: .
CDR3 DNA: TGTGCCAGCAGCTTCAGGGGGTTTAATTCACCCCTCCACTTT; CDR3 protein: CASSFRGFNSPLHF; D gene: TRBD1; J gene: TRBJ1-6; CDR3 length: 14; V gene: TRBV11-1; clone size: .
CDR3 DNA: TGTGCCACCAGCAGAGATAAGGGACAGGGGGACTATAACTATGGCTACACCTTC; CDR3 protein: CATSRDKGQGDYNYGYTF; D gene: TRBD1; J gene: TRBJ1-2; CDR3 length: 18; V gene: TRBV15; clone size: .
CDR3 DNA: TGTGCCAGCAGCTTAGTAGTCTTGACAGCGGCCAAAAACATTCAGTACTTC; CDR3 protein: CASSLVVLTAAKNIQYF; D gene: .; J gene: TRBJ2-4; CDR3 length: 17; V gene: TRBV7-9; clone size: few
CDR3 DNA: TGTGCCACCAGCAGAGTCAGGGACAGCAATCAGCCCCAGCATTTT; CDR3 protein: CATSRVRDSNQPQHF; D gene: .; J gene: TRBJ1-5; CDR3 length: 15; V gene: TRBV15; clone size: .
CDR3 DNA: TGTGCCAGCAGCCAGGGGCGAGGTGGCTACACCTTC; CDR3 protein: CASSQGRGGYTF; D gene: .; J gene: TRBJ1-2; CDR3 length: 12; V gene: TRBV3-1/TRBV3-2; clone size: .
CDR3 DNA: TGTGCCACCAGCAGAGGACTAGCGGAAACGAACACCGGGGAGCTGTTTTTT; CDR3 protein: CATSRGLAETNTGELFF; D gene: TRBD2; J gene: TRBJ2-2; CDR3 length: 17; V gene: TRBV15; clone size: .
CDR3 DNA: TGTGCCAGCAGTTTCGGACAGGGCGATTCACCCCTCCACTTT; CDR3 protein: CASSFGQGDSPLHF; D gene: TRBD1; J gene: TRBJ1-6; CDR3 length: 14; V gene: TRBV6-5; clone size: .
CDR3 DNA: TGTGCCAGCAGTGCTGACAGGGTCACCGGGGAGCTGTTTTTT; CDR3 protein: CASSADRVTGELFF; D gene: TRBD1; J gene: TRBJ2-2; CDR3 length: 14; V gene: TRBV28; clone size: .
CDR3 DNA: TGTGCCAGCAGCGTAGATGGGGAGGTTAGTCAGCCCCAGCATTTT; CDR3 protein: CASSVDGEVSQPQHF; D gene: .; J gene: TRBJ1-5; CDR3 length: 15; V gene: TRBV9; clone size: .
CDR3 DNA: TGTGCCAGCAGCTCCCTACCGGACGGACCGTCGAATCAGCCCCAGCATTTT; CDR3 protein: CASSSLPDGPSNQPQHF; D gene: .; J gene: TRBJ1-5; CDR3 length: 17; V gene: TRBV7-9; clone size: .
CDR3 DNA: TGTGCCAGCAGCTTCGGGGACAAGGGCTCTCGGCAGTACTTC; CDR3 protein: CASSFGDKGSRQYF; D gene: .; J gene: TRBJ2-7; CDR3 length: 14; V gene: TRBV11-2; clone size: .
CDR3 DNA: TGTGCCACCAGCAGAGTGGGGGACAGGGTTTTCGAAAAACTGTTTTTT; CDR3 protein: CATSRVGDRVFEKLFF; D gene: TRBD1; J gene: TRBJ1-4; CDR3 length: 16; V gene: TRBV15; clone size: .
CDR3 DNA: TGTGCCAGCAGCGCCCGCACAGGGGGCACTGAAGCTTTCTTT; CDR3 protein: CASSARTGGTEAFF; D gene: TRBD1; J gene: TRBJ1-1; CDR3 length: 14; V gene: TRBV7-2; clone size: once
CDR3 DNA: TGCGCCAGCAGCCAAGATGGTCTCGGGAGGGCCCCCTACAATGAGCAGTTCTTC; CDR3 protein: CASSQDGLGRAPYNEQFF; D gene: TRBD2; J gene: TRBJ2-1; CDR3 length: 18; V gene: TRBV4-3; clone size: .
CDR3 DNA: TGCGCCAGCAGCCAAGAAACAATCCTGGGACGAAGGACTAGCGTTGAGGATACGCAGTATTTT; CDR3 protein: CASSQETILGRRTSVEDTQYF; D gene: TRBD2; J gene: TRBJ2-3; CDR3 length: 21; V gene: TRBV4-1; clone size: .
CDR3 DNA: TGTGCCAGCAGCGTGGGACAGTTGAACACTGAAGCTTTCTTT; CDR3 protein: CASSVGQLNTEAFF; D gene: TRBD1; J gene: TRBJ1-1; CDR3 length: 14; V gene: TRBV9; clone size: once
CDR3 DNA: TGTGCCAGTAGTCTAGGAGGGAGTGTATTCTTT; CDR3 protein: CASSLGGSVFF; D gene: .; J gene: TRBJ1-1; CDR3 length: 11; V gene: TRBV19; clone size: .
CDR3 DNA: TGTGCTAGTGGTTTGAAAAGCGGGGGGGCTTACGAGCAGTACTTC; CDR3 protein: CASGLKSGGAYEQYF; D gene: TRBD2; J gene: TRBJ2-7; CDR3 length: 15; V gene: TRBV12-5; clone size: once